Following are 5 T cell receptor beta chains from one sample sequenced in a study of regulatory T cells in long-lasting Graves disease. Time point indicated: newly diagnosed GD, antithyroid drugs for less than 3 months. Preparation of the TCR library used RNA extracted from PBMCs. The TCR beta library used iRepertoire HTBI primers with Arm-PCR amplification of CDR3. TCRdb called the multiplex PCR reads again in MiXCR, with one record for every CDR3 protein. The data contain over 500,000 distinct CDR3 sequences, 15% to 20% of them seen just once; the ten biggest clones take up more than 10%. The same sample was also studied in work on T cells in Graves' hyperthyroidism and ophthalmopathy.

The input for sequencing was peripheral blood mononuclear cells (PBMCs), taken at new diagnosis, from a patient treated with antithyroid drugs. These receptors all come from a man between 18 and 29 years old with Graves disease.

This clonotype turned up a few times. V gene TRBV6-4 combines with J gene TRBJ2-7, with unresolved D. With 7 bases removed from V and 5 bases from J, the gap between germline ends came to 3 bases. The CDR3 consists of 9 residues. CDR1 and CDR2 from the germline V gene are MRHNA and SNTAGT. In DNA, the CDR3 is TGTGCCAGCATACACGAGCAGTACTTC. It is translated as CASIHEQYF.

This CDR3 reads CASSRLGNTDTQYF. CDR3 coding DNA: TGCGCCAGCAGCCGGTTAGGGAACACAGATACGCAGTATTTT. The V call is TRBV5-1, the J call TRBJ2-3; D gene uncertain. V shed 4 bases and J shed 2 bases, with 11 bases lying between them. This CDR3 contains 14 residues. Per the germline V gene, CDR1 is SGHRS and CDR2 is YFSETQ.

This clonotype was counted between two and nine times. This chain links TRBV28 with TRBJ1-1, with 7 bases fitting TRBD1. V lost 6 bases, J lost 6 bases, and 13 bases stayed unmatched. CDR3 length equals 15 residues. The V gene's germline CDR1 is MDHEN and CDR2 SYDVKM. CDR3 sequence: CASRLALGGSAEAFF. CDR3 DNA sequence: TGTGCCAGCAGGCTAGCCCTAGGGGGCAGCGCTGAAGCTTTCTTT.

The V gene is TRBV9, the J gene TRBJ2-1, with 8 bases matching TRBD2. With 0 bases clipped from V and 0 bases from J, the junction kept 2 bases outside the gene matches. The CDR3 is 16 amino acids. CDR1 is SGDLS, CDR2 YYNGEE, per germline. The CDR3 coding sequence is TGTGCCAGCAGCGTAGTCGGACTAGCCTCCTACAATGAGCAGTTCTTC. Protein sequence: CASSVVGLASYNEQFF.

This clonotype came up many times. The J gene is TRBJ1-3, the V gene TRBV18; tentative D call: TRBD1 (5 bases). This CDR3 is 15 amino acids long. The V gene lost 0 bases and the J gene lost 0 bases, with 6 bases spanning the gap. Germline V gene sequence: CDR1 KGHSH, CDR2 LQKENI. The CDR3 bases are TGTGCCAGCTCACCACCGACAGACTCTGGAAACACCATATATTTT. It translates to CASSPPTDSGNTIYF.